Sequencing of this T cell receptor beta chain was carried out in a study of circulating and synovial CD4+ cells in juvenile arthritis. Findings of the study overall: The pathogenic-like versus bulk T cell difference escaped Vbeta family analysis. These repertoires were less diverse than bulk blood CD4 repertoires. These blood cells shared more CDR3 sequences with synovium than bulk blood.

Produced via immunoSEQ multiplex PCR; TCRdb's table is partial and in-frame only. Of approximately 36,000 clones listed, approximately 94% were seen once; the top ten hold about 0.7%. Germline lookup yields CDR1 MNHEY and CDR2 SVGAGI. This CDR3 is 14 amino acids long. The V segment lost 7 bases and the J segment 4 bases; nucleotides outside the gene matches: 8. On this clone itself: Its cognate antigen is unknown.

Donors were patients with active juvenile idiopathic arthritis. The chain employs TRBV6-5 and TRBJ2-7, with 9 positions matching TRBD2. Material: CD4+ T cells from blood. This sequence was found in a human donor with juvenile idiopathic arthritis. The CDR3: CASMGSGGSYEQYF. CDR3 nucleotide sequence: TGTGCCAGCATGGGAAGCGGGGGGTCTTACGAGCAGTACTTC.